This T cell receptor (beta chain) came from a study of blood T cell repertoires in COVID-19. The wider study: Some COVID-19 samples were acute and others convalescent; all came from the United States, Italy and Spain.

V lost 4 bases to trimming and J lost 2 bases, with 12 bases between them. The CDR3 is made up of 15 amino acids. CDR1 is MGHRA and CDR2 is YSYEKL in the germline V gene. The table came from immunoSEQ multiplex PCR; TCRdb's copy has only in-frame clones and leaves some out. The data hold around 100,000 clones, with around nine tenths observed a single time. The genes are TRBV4-1 and TRBJ1-3, with D maybe TRBD1 (5 bases). Sample: peripheral blood. This receptor was taken from a human donor in a cohort sampled during active COVID-19. CDR3 sequence (DNA): TGCGCCAGCAGCCCTTGGGGGGGACCTGGAAACACCATATATTTT. Amino acids: CASSPWGGPGNTIYF.